Listed below are T cell receptor beta chains from one sample, sequenced in a study of tumor-infiltrating lymphocytes in glioblastoma multiforme. TCRdb analysed the multiplex PCR reads with MiXCR anew, one entry per CDR3 protein. In the table there are thousands of distinct CDR3 sequences, just under 75% of which are singletons. The specimen sequenced was brain tumor tissue. Receptors originate from a male donor with glioblastoma. CDR3s include the opening cysteine and the closing phenylalanine or tryptophan. Fields, in order: clone size, J gene, D gene, V gene, CDR3 protein, CDR3 DNA. D genes are given only for firm matches. Size tells how often a clone was seen (once, few, many) or the class of an expanded clone, and some rows leave it out.

. | TRBJ2-2 | . | TRBV11-2 | CSSTPSFGQGLALNIGELFF | TGTTCCAGCACCCCCTCATTCGGCCAAGGGCTAGCGCTAAACATCGGGGAGCTGTTTTTT
few | TRBJ1-2 | . | TRBV11-1 | CASDLRQANDYGYTF | TGTGCCAGCGATCTCAGACAGGCGAATGACTATGGCTACACCTTC
. | TRBJ2-7 | . | TRBV4-2 | CASSQGVTAYEQYF | TGTGCCAGCAGCCAAGGGGTCACAGCCTACGAGCAGTACTTC
. | TRBJ2-1 | TRBD2 | TRBV5-5 | CASRSTGTSGLAEIYNEQFF | TGTGCCAGCAGATCTACCGGGACTAGCGGCCTAGCGGAAATATACAATGAGCAGTTCTTC
. | TRBJ1-4 | TRBD1 | TRBV12-3/TRBV12-4 | CASSGGQGNEKLFF | TGTGCCAGCAGTGGGGGACAGGGGAATGAAAAACTGTTTTTT
once | TRBJ1-2 | . | TRBV20-1 | CSATPGVGYTF | TGCAGTGCTACCCCAGGGGTTGGCTACACCTTC
. | TRBJ1-1 | TRBD1 | TRBV11-2 | CASSLPGTGINTEAFF | TGTGCCAGCAGCCTCCCCGGGACAGGGATTAACACTGAAGCTTTCTTT
. | TRBJ2-3 | . | TRBV29-1 | CSALRPGPTDTQYF | TGCAGCGCGCTGCGGCCGGGACCCACAGATACGCAGTATTTT
. | TRBJ2-1 | . | TRBV11-3 | CASSPGYITDEQFF | TGTGCCAGCAGCCCTGGATATATTACGGACGAGCAGTTCTTC
. | TRBJ2-3 | . | TRBV20-1 | CSARDIFRGAKDTQYF | TGCAGTGCTAGAGATATTTTCAGGGGGGCTAAAGATACGCAGTATTTT
. | TRBJ2-3 | TRBD1 | TRBV6-5 | CATGQGTDMQYF | TGTGCCACGGGACAGGGAACAGATATGCAGTATTTT
. | TRBJ2-2 | . | TRBV29-1 | CSVGGSGELFF | TGCAGCGTTGGGGGTTCCGGGGAGCTGTTTTTT
many | TRBJ2-7 | TRBD2 | TRBV6-1 | CASSELSSGSYEQYF | TGTGCCAGCAGTGAATTGTCTAGCGGTTCCTACGAGCAGTACTTC
once | TRBJ2-7 | . | TRBV11-2 | CASSFSSLAFYEQYF | TGTGCCAGCAGCTTTTCTAGCCTAGCATTTTACGAGCAGTACTTC
. | TRBJ2-7 | TRBD2 | TRBV7-9 | CASSLGTSGKASSEQYF | TGTGCCAGCAGCCTCGGGACTAGCGGAAAGGCTTCGTCCGAGCAGTACTTC
. | TRBJ2-7 | . | TRBV11-2 | CVSSFSSLSLYEQYF | TGTGTCAGCAGCTTCTCTAGCCTATCACTATATGAGCAGTACTTC
. | TRBJ1-2 | . | TRBV11-1 | CASRDLRQANDYDYTF | TGTGCCAGCAGGGATCTCAGACAGGCGAACGACTACGACTACACCTTC
. | TRBJ2-5 | . | TRBV11-3 | CASSLGEQGPQETQYF | TGTGCCAGCAGCTTAGGAGAACAGGGCCCCCAAGAGACCCAGTACTTC
. | TRBJ2-3 | . | TRBV20-1 | CSANDQGYGQYF | TGCAGTGCTAACGATCAGGGCTACGGGCAGTATTTT
. | TRBJ2-2 | . | TRBV6-5 | CASSYSEGAGELFF | TGTGCCAGCAGTTATAGTGAGGGGGCCGGGGAGCTGTTTTTT
. | TRBJ2-2 | . | TRBV11-2 | CASTPSFGQVPAVNTGELFF | TGTGCCAGCACCCCCTCATTCGGCCAAGTGCCAGCGGTGAACACCGGGGAGCTGTTTTTT
. | TRBJ1-1 | . | TRBV30 | CAWRSQGGRAEAFF | TGTGCCTGGAGATCACAGGGAGGAAGGGCTGAAGCTTTCTTT
. | TRBJ2-7 | . | TRBV28 | CASSLLQGGEQYF | TGTGCCAGCAGTTTGCTACAGGGTGGCGAGCAGTACTTC
. | TRBJ2-2 | TRBD2 | TRBV30 | CAWSSLAEVAGELFF | TGTGCCTGGAGTTCTCTAGCGGAGGTAGCCGGGGAGCTGTTTTTT
. | TRBJ2-1 | TRBD2 | TRBV12-3/TRBV12-4 | CASSDTSGRGNEQFF | TGTGCCAGCAGTGATACTAGCGGGAGGGGGAATGAGCAGTTCTTC
. | TRBJ2-6 | . | TRBV6-2/TRBV6-3 | CASSSQTSSSGANVLTF | TGTGCCAGCAGTTCTCAGACATCCTCCTCTGGGGCCAACGTCCTGACTTTC
. | TRBJ2-1 | TRBD1 | TRBV5-1 | CASSLGTGFYSEQFF | TGCGCCAGCAGCTTGGGGACAGGGTTCTACAGTGAGCAGTTCTTC
. | TRBJ2-7 | . | TRBV29-1 | CSVEPLLGREQYF | TGCAGCGTAGAACCCTTATTGGGTCGAGAGCAGTACTTC
few | TRBJ1-5 | . | TRBV5-5 | CASSFGDAKGPQHF | TGTGCCAGCAGCTTTGGGGACGCGAAGGGGCCCCAGCATTTT
. | TRBJ2-1 | . | TRBV29-1 | CNVGGRQGGNDQVF | TGCAACGTTGGGGGGCGGCAGGGGGGCAATGACCAGGTCTTC
. | TRBJ2-1 | . | TRBV7-8 | CASSYQGNGPFF | TGTGCCAGCAGCTACCAGGGGAATGGGCCGTTCTTC
few | TRBJ1-2 | . | TRBV29-1 | CSVEASNYGYTF | TGCAGCGTTGAGGCCAGTAACTATGGCTACACCTTC
. | TRBJ2-2 | . | TRBV29-1 | CSAYGETGELFF | TGCAGCGCTTATGGGGAAACCGGGGAGCTGTTTTTT
many | TRBJ1-1 | . | TRBV20-1 | CSAKGNTEAFF | TGCAGTGCTAAAGGGAACACTGAAGCTTTCTTT
once | TRBJ2-1 | TRBD2 | TRBV30 | CAWSVLAGGYNEQFF | TGTGCCTGGAGTGTACTAGCGGGAGGCTATAATGAGCAGTTCTTC
. | TRBJ1-4 | . | TRBV20-1 | CSAIDGAGVSTDEKLFF | TGCAGTGCTATAGATGGGGCAGGGGTCTCAACTGATGAAAAACTGTTTTTT
. | TRBJ1-1 | TRBD1 | TRBV12-3/TRBV12-4 | CASSSGTGENTEAFF | TGTGCCAGCAGTTCAGGGACAGGGGAGAACACTGAAGCTTTCTTT
. | TRBJ2-3 | TRBD2 | TRBV13 | CASSFKRGAGDTQYF | TGTGCCAGCAGCTTCAAGCGGGGGGCAGGGGATACGCAGTATTTT
. | TRBJ2-5 | TRBD2 | TRBV11-2 | CASSIPGGGQETQYF | TGTGCCAGCAGCATTCCGGGAGGGGGGCAAGAGACCCAGTACTTC
many | TRBJ2-4 | . | TRBV5-6 | CASSLAGFGKNIQYF | TGTGCCAGCAGCTTGGCAGGGTTTGGCAAAAACATTCAGTACTTC
. | TRBJ1-6 | . | TRBV20-1 | CSARPGTNGDSPLQF | TGCAGTGCCAGACCCGGGACTAATGGGGATTCACCCCTCCAGTTT
. | TRBJ2-7 | TRBD2 | TRBV6-5 | CASSYTSGGAYEQYF | TGTGCCAGCAGCTATACTAGCGGAGGGGCCTACGAGCAGTACTTC
once | TRBJ2-1 | . | TRBV20-1 | CSARDEQGIGEQFF | TGCAGTGCTAGAGATGAACAGGGAATAGGGGAGCAGTTCTTC
. | TRBJ2-1 | . | TRBV11-3 | CASSLRRLAFYNEQFF | TGTGCCAGCAGTTTAAGGAGGCTAGCGTTTTACAATGAGCAATTCTTC
. | TRBJ2-3 | TRBD2 | TRBV6-1 | CASSKLGTSATDTQYF | TGTGCCAGCAGTAAACTAGGGACTAGCGCCACAGATACGCAGTATTTT
. | TRBJ2-6 | . | TRBV11-2 | CASSSRAHFGANVLPF | TGTGCCAGCAGCTCTAGGGCCCACTTTGGGGCCAACGTCCTGCCTTTC
. | TRBJ1-2 | TRBD1 | TRBV12-3/TRBV12-4 | CASSLGQAGYTF | TGTGCGAGCAGTCTGGGACAGGCTGGCTACACCTTC
. | TRBJ1-1 | . | TRBV11-3 | CASSLDDRGSEAFF | TGTGCCAGCAGCTTAGATGACCGAGGATCTGAAGCTTTCTTT
. | TRBJ2-1 | . | TRBV29-1 | CSTRDVNSYNEQFF | TGCAGCACTCGGGACGTAAACTCGTACAATGAGCAGTTCTTC
. | TRBJ2-7 | . | TRBV6-5 | CASSYRDNYEQYF | TGTGCCAGCAGTTATCGGGACAATTACGAGCAGTACTTC
. | TRBJ2-1 | . | TRBV29-1 | CSVRPYANEQFF | TGCAGCGTTCGCCCGTATGCCAATGAGCAGTTCTTC
. | TRBJ1-5 | . | TRBV6-1 | CASSAQGFGQPQHF | TGTGCCAGCAGTGCTCAGGGATTCGGGCAGCCCCAGCATTTT
many | TRBJ2-2 | . | TRBV11-2 | CASSLDLPPNTGELFF | TGTGCCAGCAGCTTAGATCTCCCTCCGAACACCGGGGAGCTGTTTTTT
once | TRBJ1-2 | . | TRBV29-1 | CSVIGSSSYTF | TGCAGCGTTATCGGATCCAGTAGCTACACCTTC
. | TRBJ2-7 | TRBD2 | TRBV20-1 | CSARDGRTSGAYEQYF | TGCAGTGCTAGAGATGGGCGGACTAGCGGGGCCTACGAGCAGTACTTC